The rows below give T cell receptor beta chains drawn from one sample of a study of early T cells in non-severe SARS-CoV-2 infection. TCRdb reprocessed the 5' RACE reads via MiXCR and lists one record per CDR3 protein. The sample shows around 46,000 distinct CDR3 sequences, 5.5% to 6.5% of them seen only once. What was sequenced was whole blood. All receptors derive from an adult who was a healthcare worker with PCR-confirmed SARS-CoV-2 infection or an uninfected control (not recorded which). CDR3s include the opening cysteine and the closing phenylalanine or tryptophan.

CDR3 length,J gene,V gene,CDR3 protein
19,TRBJ2-5,TRBV2,CASSPDRPRGQGPWETQYF
15,TRBJ2-2,TRBV10-2,CASGTSGRTVGELFF
15,TRBJ2-7,TRBV3-2,CASSHPGTRIYEQYF
17,TRBJ2-1,TRBV5-1,CASREPLAGGGYNEQFF
15,TRBJ1-5,TRBV18,CASSPSDNSNQPQHF
14,TRBJ2-5,TRBV12-3/TRBV12-4,CASKVASSQETQYF
19,TRBJ2-3,TRBV7-9,CASSLPNFGLADSTDTQYF
17,TRBJ1-5,TRBV6-5,CASSYSNRAPWNQPQHF
14,TRBJ1-1,TRBV7-3,CASSLRGQGTEVFF
16,TRBJ2-5,TRBV7-2,CASSLAHRRLQETQYF
15,TRBJ2-1,TRBV6-2/TRBV6-3,CASKASGGTANEQFF
16,TRBJ2-2,TRBV2,CASSEVAGQVTGELFF
15,TRBJ2-7,TRBV3-1,CASSLRTSGSYEQYF
14,TRBJ2-7,TRBV7-9,CASSTGTGGGEQYF
15,TRBJ2-3,TRBV2,CASSELGQRTDTQYF
14,TRBJ2-1,TRBV5-1,CASSLQLDPNEQFF